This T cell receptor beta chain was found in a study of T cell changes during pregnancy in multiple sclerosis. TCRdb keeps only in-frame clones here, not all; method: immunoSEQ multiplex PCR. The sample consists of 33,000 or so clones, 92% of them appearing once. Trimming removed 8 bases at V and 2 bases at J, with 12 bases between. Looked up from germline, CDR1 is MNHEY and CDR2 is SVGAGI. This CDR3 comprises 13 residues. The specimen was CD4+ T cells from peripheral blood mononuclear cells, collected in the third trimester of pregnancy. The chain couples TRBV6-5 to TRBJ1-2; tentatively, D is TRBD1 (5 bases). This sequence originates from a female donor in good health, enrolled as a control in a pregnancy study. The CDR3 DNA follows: TGTGCCAGCTTCCGGGGGAGGAACTATGGCTACACCTTC. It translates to CASFRGRNYGYTF.